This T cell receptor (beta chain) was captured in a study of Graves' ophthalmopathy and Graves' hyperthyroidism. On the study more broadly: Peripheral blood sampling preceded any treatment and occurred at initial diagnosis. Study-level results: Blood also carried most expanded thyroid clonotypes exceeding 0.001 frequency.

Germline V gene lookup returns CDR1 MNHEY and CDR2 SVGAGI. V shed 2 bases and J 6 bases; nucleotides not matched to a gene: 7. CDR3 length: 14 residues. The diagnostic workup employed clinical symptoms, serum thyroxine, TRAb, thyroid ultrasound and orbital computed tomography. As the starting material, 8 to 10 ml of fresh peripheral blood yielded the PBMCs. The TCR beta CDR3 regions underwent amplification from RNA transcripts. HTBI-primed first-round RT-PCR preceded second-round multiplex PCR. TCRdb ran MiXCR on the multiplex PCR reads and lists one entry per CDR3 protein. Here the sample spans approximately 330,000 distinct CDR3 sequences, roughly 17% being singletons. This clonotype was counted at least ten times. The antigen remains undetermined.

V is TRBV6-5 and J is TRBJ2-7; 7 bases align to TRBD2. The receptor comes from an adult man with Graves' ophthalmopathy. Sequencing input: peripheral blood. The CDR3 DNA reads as TGTGCCAGCAGTTACCCGGGATGGGAGGGCGAGCAGTACTTC. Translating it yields CASSYPGWEGEQYF.